The TCR beta chain described here comes from a study of blood T cell repertoires in COVID-19. Clones were read by immunoSEQ multiplex PCR, and TCRdb kept only the in-frame ones, dropping some. Among 250,000 to 350,000 clones, about 85% were seen once, and the ten largest hold 5.5% to 7%. The CDR3 sequence is 16 residues long. Trimming took off 0 bases at V and 5 bases at J, with 16 bases between the two ends. Germline values: CDR1 MNHEY, CDR2 SMNVEV (reference sequence). This TCR was recovered from a woman under 40 who had recovered from COVID-19. The sample comprised PBMCs or T cells enriched from blood (not recorded which). The chain uses TRBV27 and TRBJ1-2; the D is unclear. The CDR3: CASSLSAWARLYGYTF. The CDR3 DNA is TGTGCCAGCAGTTTATCTGCTTGGGCCCGCTTATATGGCTACACCTTC.